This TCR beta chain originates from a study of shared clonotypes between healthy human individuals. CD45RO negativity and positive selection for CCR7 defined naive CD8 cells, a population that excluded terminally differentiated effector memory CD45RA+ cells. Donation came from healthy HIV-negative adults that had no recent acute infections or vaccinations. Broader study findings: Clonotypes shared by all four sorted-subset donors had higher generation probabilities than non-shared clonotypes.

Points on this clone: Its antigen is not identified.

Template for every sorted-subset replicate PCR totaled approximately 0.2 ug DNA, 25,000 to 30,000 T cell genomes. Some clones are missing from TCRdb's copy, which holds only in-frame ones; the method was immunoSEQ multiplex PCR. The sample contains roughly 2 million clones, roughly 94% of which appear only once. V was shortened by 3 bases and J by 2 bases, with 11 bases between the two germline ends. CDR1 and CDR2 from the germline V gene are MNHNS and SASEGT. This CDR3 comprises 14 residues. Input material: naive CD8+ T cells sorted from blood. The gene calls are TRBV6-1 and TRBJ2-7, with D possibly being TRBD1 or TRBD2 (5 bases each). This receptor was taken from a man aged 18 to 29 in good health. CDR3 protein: CASSEGDGTYEQYF. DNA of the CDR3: TGTGCCAGCAGTGAGGGGGACGGTACCTACGAGCAGTACTTC.